These 23 T cell receptor beta chains were sequenced from one sample in a study of molecular identifiers for immune sequencing clone quantification. TCRdb passed the PCR reads through MiXCR, listing each CDR3 protein once. The profile covers some 89,000 distinct CDR3 sequences, with 20% to 25% appearing a single time and roughly 0.94% taken by the ten largest. The sequencing input was naive CD8+ T cells from blood, with Jurkat cell RNA spiked in. Documented subset: FACS-sorted CD8+CD4-CCR7+CD45RA+ naive T cells. These receptors were obtained from a human donor in good health. Some libraries in this study had Jurkat cell RNA spiked in.

This clonotype was counted once. The chain has TRBV6-1 and TRBJ1-2, with D maybe TRBD1 (6 bases). In germline, CDR1 is MNHNS, CDR2 SASEGT. The CDR3 consists of 17 residues. With 4 bases removed from V and 7 bases from J, the gap between germline ends came to 25 bases. The DNA of the CDR3 is TGTGCCAGCAGTGGCGCCTTCGAACTGACAGGAGACTGTGGCTACACCTTC. Translated: CASSGAFELTGDCGYTF.

This clonotype has just one count. A read error may explain this, as a much larger clone is one base away. This rearrangement joins TRBV7-2 to TRBJ2-1, with D possibly being TRBD2 (6 bases). CDR1 SGHTA and CDR2 FQGNSA come from the germline V gene. This CDR3 is 11 amino acids long. In nucleotides, the CDR3 is TGTGCCCTTCAGACGGGGGATGAGCAGATCTTC. Translated, it gives CALQTGDEQIF. Complete variable domain (other parts from reference TRBV7-2 and TRBJ2-1): GAGVSQSPSNKVTEKGKDVELRCDPISGHTALYWYRQSLGQGLEFLIYFQGNSAPDKSGLPSDRFSAERTGGSVSTLTIQRTQQEDSAVYLCALQTGDEQIFGPGTRLTVL.

In the case of this clonotype: Just one base apart from a much larger clone, this may be a read error. The rearrangement links TRBV9 to TRBJ2-3; no firm D call. CDR1 is SGDLS and CDR2 is YYNGEE in the germline V gene. The CDR3 extends over 14 amino acids. CDR3 sequence reads: CACSAPDGADTQYF. DNA for the CDR3: TGTGCCTGCAGCGCACCGGACGGAGCAGATACGCAGTATTTT.

At least ten counts were recorded for this clonotype. This chain uses TRBV7-9 with TRBJ2-3; a possible D gene is TRBD2 (6 bases). The CDR3 is 16 amino acids. Germline assignment: CDR1 SEHNR and CDR2 FQNEAQ (reference sequence). Trimming took 5 bases from V and 1 from J, leaving 16 bases between them. CDR3 nucleotide sequence: TGTGCCAGCAGCCCCGGGATAGCGGATGGCACAGATACGCAGTATTTT. It specifies CASSPGIADGTDTQYF. The full variable domain, rest sourced from reference TRBV7-9 and TRBJ2-3, is DTGVSQNPRHKITKRGQNVTFRCDPISEHNRLYWYRQTLGQGPEFLTYFQNEAQLEKSRLLSDRFSAERPKGSFSTLEIQRTEQGDSAMYLCASSPGIADGTDTQYFGPGTRLTVL.

For this clonotype: A single base separates this from a much larger clone, so it may be a read error. This chain connects TRBV19 to TRBJ2-3; TRBD2 matches at 7 bases. Germline trimming cut 5 bases from V and 2 bases from J; bases unmatched to any gene: 7. The CDR3 sequence is 15 residues long. The germline CDR1 and CDR2 sequences are LNHDA and SQIVND (reference sequence). This CDR3 reads CASSPSGKVTDTQYF. The DNA for the CDR3 is TGTGCCAGTAGTCCCAGCGGGAAAGTCACAGATACGCAGTATTTT.

Comment on this clonotype: This clone may be a read error of a much larger clone one base away. The conserved final phenylalanine or tryptophan is absent from the CDR3, which likely points to a read error. This sequence joins TRBV19 and TRBJ2-5, with 12 bases lining up with TRBD2. Germline V lookup: CDR1 LNHDA, CDR2 SQIVND (reference sequence). V shed 3 bases and J 4 bases; nucleotides not matched to a gene: 6. The CDR3 consists of 16 residues. The DNA of the CDR3 is TGTGCCAGTAGTATCGGACTAGCGGGGCCAATAGAGACCCAGTACCTC. Its protein is CASSIGLAGPIETQYL.

V usage is TRBV27 and J usage is TRBJ2-7; D perhaps matches TRBD2 (5 bases). Germline V gives CDR1 MNHEY, CDR2 SMNVEV (reference sequence). The CDR3 runs to 14 residues. V shed 0 bases and J shed 3 bases, with 9 bases lying between them. The CDR3 DNA is TGTGCCAGCAGTTTATCGGGAGTAGTCTACGAGCAGTACTTC. Translation gives CASSLSGVVYEQYF.

This clonotype was seen many times. The rearrangement uses TRBV5-5 and TRBJ2-7, with D maybe TRBD2 (5 bases). The germline V and J ends were trimmed by 1 base and 0 bases, with 11 bases remaining between them. Germline lookup yields CDR1 SGHKS and CDR2 YYEKEE (reference sequence). The CDR3 sequence is 15 residues long. The CDR3 spells CASSLFAGSSYEQYF. CDR3 nucleotides: TGTGCCAGCAGCTTGTTTGCGGGCAGCTCCTACGAGCAGTACTTC.

Worth noting for this clonotype: It may be a read error: a sequence one base away is much more abundant. J is TRBJ2-2 and V is TRBV4-1, with D maybe TRBD1 (5 bases). CDR3 length: 18 residues. The germline V and J ends were trimmed by 4 bases and 1 base, with 19 bases remaining between them. Germline V lookup: CDR1 MGHRA, CDR2 YSYEKL. DNA of the CDR3: TGCGCCAGCAGCCTTCAGCTAGTGGGGCATATGAACACCGGGGAGCTGTTTTTT. It is translated as CASSLQLVGHMNTGELFF.

This clonotype was counted at least ten times. The V call is TRBV27, the J call TRBJ2-4, with D hard to call. Germline lookup yields CDR1 MNHEY and CDR2 SMNVEV (reference sequence). Trimming removed 2 bases at V and 1 base at J, with 9 bases between. The CDR3 runs to 15 residues. The chain's CDR3 is CASSLGLAAKNIQYF. The CDR3 coding sequence is TGTGCCAGCAGTTTAGGGTTAGCTGCCAAAAACATTCAGTACTTC.

In its sample, this clonotype was seen many times. The rearrangement uses TRBV5-1 and TRBJ2-1; no clear D gene. Trimming took off 2 bases at V and 12 bases at J, with 6 bases between the two ends. The CDR3 contains 10 residues. Germline assignment: CDR1 SGHRS and CDR2 YFSETQ. CDR3 DNA: TGCGCCAGCAGCTTCGACGGGCAGTTCTTC. The encoded protein is CASSFDGQFF.

This clonotype was counted many times. The rearrangement joins TRBV25-1 to TRBJ2-7; D perhaps matches TRBD2 (5 bases). CDR1 MGHDK and CDR2 SYGVNS come from the germline V gene. This CDR3 is built from 13 residues. V shed 4 bases and J shed 6 bases, with 13 bases lying between them. The CDR3 region is CASSVALEGEQYF. CDR3 in DNA: TGTGCCAGCAGTGTTGCACTAGAGGGCGAGCAGTACTTC.

This clonotype was observed a single time. Possible read error: a much larger clone is one base away. The rearrangement joins TRBV19 to TRBJ2-7; TRBD1 is a possible D gene (8 bases). CDR1 is LNHDA and CDR2 is SQIVND in the germline V gene (reference sequence). There are 15 residues in the CDR3. CDR3 sequence (DNA): TGTGCCAGTAGTATTGCGGGGGCAGGGGGCGACGAGCAGCACTTC. Protein sequence: CASSIAGAGGDEQHF.

A note on this clonotype: A read error may explain this, as a much larger clone is one base away. CDR3 in amino acids: CASSVRQAYEQYF. The CDR3 DNA reads TGTGCCAGCAGCGTCAGACAGGCCTACGAGCAGTACTTC. This rearrangement joins TRBV5-6 to TRBJ2-7; a possible D gene is TRBD1 (6 bases). V gave up 4 bases and J gave up 2 bases, with 10 bases separating them. There are 13 residues in the CDR3. Germline CDR1 SGHDT, CDR2 YYEEEE.

V gene TRBV16 combines with J gene TRBJ2-7, with D unclear. The V and J ends lost 8 bases and 10 bases respectively, with 15 bases between them. The CDR3 is 11 amino acids. Per the germline V gene, CDR1 is KGHSY and CDR2 is FQNENV. CDR3 sequence reads: CASPTPRKQYF. CDR3 DNA sequence: TGTGCCAGCCCCACCCCTCGCAAACAGTACTTC.

At least ten counts were recorded for this clonotype. The chain is built from TRBV11-2 and TRBJ2-3; D remains unclear. Trimming cost V 2 bases and J 1 base, with 4 bases left between them. The CDR3 consists of 13 residues. Germline CDR1 reads SGHAT; CDR2 reads FQNNGV. In nucleotides, the CDR3 is TGTGCCAGCAGCTTAACGGGCACAGATACGCAGTATTTT. Protein: CASSLTGTDTQYF.

The table lists this clonotype with many counts. The chain couples TRBV11-2 to TRBJ2-6; D is perhaps TRBD2 (6 bases). The CDR3 loop spans 17 amino acids. V shed 1 base and J shed 3 bases, with 13 bases lying between them. Germline V gene sequence: CDR1 SGHAT, CDR2 FQNNGV. CDR3 loop: CASSLGPGGLGANVLTF. CDR3 in DNA: TGTGCCAGCAGCTTAGGTCCCGGGGGTCTTGGGGCCAACGTCCTGACTTTC.

This clonotype has a count of ten or more. The gene calls are TRBV20-1 and TRBJ2-7; D possibly corresponds to TRBD2 (6 bases). In germline, CDR1 is DFQATT, CDR2 SNEGSKA (reference sequence). The CDR3 covers 11 residues. Between the trimmed V and J ends, which lost 7 bases and 6 bases, there was a span of 13 bases. The DNA for the CDR3 is TGCAGTGGCGTAGGGCGGGGCGAGCAGTACTTC. Protein product: CSGVGRGEQYF.

This clonotype was picked up one time. The chain carries TRBV11-3 and TRBJ2-3; TRBD2 matches at 11 bases. This CDR3 is 18 amino acids long. V lost 5 bases, J lost 6 bases, and 16 bases stayed unmatched. CDR1 is SGHNT and CDR2 is YENEEA in the germline V gene. The CDR3 loop is CASSDTSGGPNFEDTQYF. The CDR3 DNA reads TGTGCCAGCAGCGACACTAGCGGGGGACCCAATTTTGAGGATACGCAGTATTTT.

This clonotype was picked up a small number of times. This chain links TRBV13 with TRBJ2-5; 7 positions match TRBD1. Trimming at V came to 4 bases and at J to 0 bases, leaving 2 bases not matched to a gene. The CDR3 covers 14 residues. From germline, CDR1 is PRHDT and CDR2 FYEKMQ (reference sequence). The CDR3 nucleotides are TGTGCCAGCAGCTCGGGACAGAACCAAGAGACCCAGTACTTC. This sequence encodes CASSSGQNQETQYF. The whole variable domain, filled in from reference TRBV13 and TRBJ2-5, reads AAGVIQSPRHLIKEKRETATLKCYPIPRHDTVYWYQQGPGQDPQFLISFYEKMQSDKGSIPDRFSAQQFSDYHSELNMSSLELGDSALYFCASSSGQNQETQYFGPGTRLLVL.

This clonotype was counted at least ten times. J is TRBJ1-5 and V is TRBV2; D is perhaps TRBD1 (6 bases). The germline V gene has CDR1 SNHLY and CDR2 FYNNEI. The CDR3 spans 16 residues. Trimming left V 0 bases short and J 7 bases short, with 16 bases between. The CDR3 DNA reads TGTGCCAGCAGTGAAGCGCTTGGCGGGGGGCGACAGCCCCAGCATTTT. It translates to CASSEALGGGRQPQHF.

This clonotype was picked up a small number of times. Sequence at one end of the junction differs from germline and may be a read error. This chain joins TRBV25-1 and TRBJ1-6, with D maybe TRBD1 (5 bases). Germline CDR1 and CDR2: MGHDK and SYGVNS. CDR3 size: 18 residues. CDR3 residues: CASNEYGTPGGTDSPLHF. Written as DNA, the CDR3 is TGTGCCAGCAATGAATATGGGACCCCCGGGGGAACGGATTCACCCCTCCACTTT.

This clonotype was seen many times. The chain recombines TRBV12-5 with TRBJ2-3; D ambiguous. The CDR3 contains 15 residues. Trimming shortened V by 0 bases and J by 2 bases, and 9 bases separated the two germline ends. The germline V gene encodes CDR1 LGHNT and CDR2 FRNRAP. Here the CDR3 reads CASGLVRVLTDTQYF. CDR3 in DNA: TGTGCTAGTGGTTTGGTACGGGTACTCACAGATACGCAGTATTTT.